This is a list of T cell receptor beta chains from one sample in a study of beta chain features in type 1 diabetes. Data came from immunoSEQ multiplex PCR; TCRdb stores just in-frame clones and leaves some out. Among 450,000 to 600,000 clones listed, around 28% were seen once. Input material: naive CD4+ T cells from blood. These receptors were taken from a man between 18 and 29 years old in good health. Each CDR3 is given with its conserved first and last residue. A D gene is named only where the DNA matches it firmly. Not every row has a clone size; where given, it reads once, few, many or a size class.

D gene | clone size | CDR3 length | J gene | V gene | CDR3 DNA | CDR3 protein
. | . | 13 | TRBJ1-5 | TRBV30 | TGTGCCTGGAGTGAACAGGGAGTTCAGCCCCAGCATTTT | CAWSEQGVQPQHF
. | few | 15 | TRBJ2-1 | TRBV9 | TGTGCCAGCAGCGAACAGGGAGGGGACTACAATGAGCAGTTCTTC | CASSEQGGDYNEQFF
. | . | 14 | TRBJ2-4 | TRBV5-6 | TGTGCCAGCAGCGGGGACCTGAGGAAAAACATTCAGTACTTC | CASSGDLRKNIQYF
. | . | 18 | TRBJ2-1 | TRBV28 | TGTGCCAGCAGTTTAGCTACCGGGATGATGAGCTCCTACAATGAGCAGTTCTTC | CASSLATGMMSSYNEQFF
. | few | 14 | TRBJ2-4 | TRBV7-2 | TGTGCCAGCAGCTACGCGGGGGCGGAAGACATTCAGTACTTC | CASSYAGAEDIQYF
TRBD2 | . | 16 | TRBJ2-1 | TRBV4-1 | TGCGCCAGCAGCCACCGGACTAGTAACTCCTACAATGAGCAGTTCTTC | CASSHRTSNSYNEQFF
TRBD1 | . | 13 | TRBJ2-7 | TRBV30 | TGTGCCTGGGCCGGGACAGCCGCTTACGAGCAGTACTTC | CAWAGTAAYEQYF
TRBD1 | . | 20 | TRBJ2-7 | TRBV27 | TGTGCCAGCAGCCCTAGGGGGACAGGGCCGTGGGCTAGCGGCAATTACGAGCAGTACTTC | CASSPRGTGPWASGNYEQYF
TRBD2 | . | 16 | TRBJ2-3 | TRBV10-3 | TGTGCCATCAGTCCAGGACTAGCGGAAGGCACAGATACGCAGTATTTT | CAISPGLAEGTDTQYF
. | few | 14 | TRBJ2-5 | TRBV6-1 | TGTGCCAGCAGTGTCAATCTGGGGGAAGAGACCCAGTACTTC | CASSVNLGEETQYF
. | . | 13 | TRBJ1-6 | TRBV30 | TGTGCCTGGATGGTGGCAGCAAATTCACCCCTCCACTTT | CAWMVAANSPLHF
TRBD1 | few | 14 | TRBJ1-2 | TRBV6-1 | TGTGCCAGCGAGCGGACGACAGGGACCGGTGGCTACACCTTC | CASERTTGTGGYTF
TRBD1 | . | 15 | TRBJ2-3 | TRBV7-2 | TGTGCCAGCAGCCCCGGACAGGGGGGCACAGATACGCAGTATTTT | CASSPGQGGTDTQYF
. | few | 13 | TRBJ2-7 | TRBV5-6 | TGTGCCAGCAGCTTGCCGAGCTCCTACGAGCAGTACTTC | CASSLPSSYEQYF
TRBD2 | few | 15 | TRBJ2-7 | TRBV5-1 | TGCGCCAGCAGCCGAACTAGCGCCCCGCTAGGGGAGCAGTACTTC | CASSRTSAPLGEQYF
TRBD2 | . | 16 | TRBJ2-2 | TRBV9 | TGTGCCAGCAGCGTAGCTAGCGGGAGAAACACCGGGGAGCTGTTTTTT | CASSVASGRNTGELFF
. | . | 12 | TRBJ2-3 | TRBV14 | TGTGCCAGCAGCCAAGTGTCAGATACGCAGTATTTT | CASSQVSDTQYF
. | . | 15 | TRBJ2-7 | TRBV9 | TGTGCCAGCAGCCCCCGGGGGAGGGGGCAGGACGAGCAGTACTTC | CASSPRGRGQDEQYF
TRBD2 | . | 14 | TRBJ2-1 | TRBV10-3 | TGTGCCATCAGTGAGTCAAGGACTAGCAATGAGCAGTTCTTC | CAISESRTSNEQFF
. | . | 14 | TRBJ2-5 | TRBV30 | TGTGCCTGGAGCAGGTTTACAGGGCAAGAGACCCAGTACTTC | CAWSRFTGQETQYF
. | . | 12 | TRBJ1-4 | TRBV15 | TGTGCCACCAGCAGAGATACGGGAAAACTGTTTTTT | CATSRDTGKLFF
TRBD1 | few | 16 | TRBJ1-2 | TRBV25-1 | TGTGCCAGCAGTGAATCCAACGGCTGGACAGGGGAGGGCTACACCTTC | CASSESNGWTGEGYTF
. | few | 12 | TRBJ1-1 | TRBV13 | TGTGCCAGCACCTTTATGAACACTGAAGCTTTCTTT | CASTFMNTEAFF
. | few | 16 | TRBJ2-3 | TRBV4-2 | TGTGCCAGCAGCCAAGAAAATTTGCGGGGTGAAGATACGCAGTATTTT | CASSQENLRGEDTQYF
. | . | 15 | TRBJ2-1 | TRBV9 | TGTGCCAGCAGCTTCGCCCTCGACTCCTACAATGAGCAGTTCTTC | CASSFALDSYNEQFF
. | . | 13 | TRBJ2-1 | TRBV7-2 | TGTGCCAGCAATTACGGAAGAGACAATGAGCAGTTCTTC | CASNYGRDNEQFF
. | . | 14 | TRBJ2-3 | TRBV10-3 | TGTGCCATCAACCCCGAGGGCGGGACAGATACGCAGTATTTT | CAINPEGGTDTQYF
TRBD2 | . | 14 | TRBJ2-7 | TRBV7-2 | TGTGCCAGCAGCTTGTCTAGCGGTCCCTACGAGCAGTACTTC | CASSLSSGPYEQYF
. | . | 13 | TRBJ2-1 | TRBV18 | TGTGCCAGCTCACCACCTAGTGGGGATGAGCAGTTCTTC | CASSPPSGDEQFF
. | few | 16 | TRBJ2-3 | TRBV7-9 | TGTGCCAGCAGCCCAGGGCAGAGCGCCGTTCCCCATACGCAGTATTTT | CASSPGQSAVPHTQYF
TRBD2 | . | 15 | TRBJ2-1 | TRBV9 | TGTGCCAGCAGCGTCGGACTAGTCTCCTACAATGAGCAGTTCTTC | CASSVGLVSYNEQFF
. | . | 13 | TRBJ2-1 | TRBV2 | TGTGCCAGCAGTGTGGACACGGGTGGTGTGCAGTTCTTC | CASSVDTGGVQFF
. | few | 16 | TRBJ2-1 | TRBV7-3 | TGTGCCAGCAGCCCTACAGCCGGATACTCCTACAATGAGCAGTTCTTC | CASSPTAGYSYNEQFF
TRBD2 | . | 13 | TRBJ2-7 | TRBV6-6 | TGTGCCAGCCGAACTAGCGGCGCCTACGAGCAGTACTTC | CASRTSGAYEQYF
. | . | 13 | TRBJ2-3 | TRBV5-4 | TGTGCCAGCAGCTCCTACCAGGGAGATACGCAGTATTTT | CASSSYQGDTQYF
. | . | 14 | TRBJ2-3 | TRBV18 | TGTGCCAGCTCGGTTGGGCTTAGCACAGATACGCAGTATTTT | CASSVGLSTDTQYF
TRBD2 | few | 15 | TRBJ2-1 | TRBV19 | TGTGCCAGTAGTATACCTAGCGGAGAATCGTACGGGCAGTTCTTC | CASSIPSGESYGQFF
. | . | 15 | TRBJ2-2 | TRBV30 | TGTGCCTGGAGTGTACGAGGGTCGAACACCGGGGAGCTGTTTTTT | CAWSVRGSNTGELFF
. | few | 13 | TRBJ2-3 | TRBV7-2 | TGTGCCAGCAGCCCTTACACCGCAGATACGCAGTATTTT | CASSPYTADTQYF
. | . | 14 | TRBJ2-5 | TRBV9 | TGTGCCAGCAGCCCAATCCGTGGGCCAGAGACCCAGTACTTC | CASSPIRGPETQYF
TRBD2 | . | 17 | TRBJ2-3 | TRBV7-9 | TGTGCCAGCAGCTTGCGGCCGGGACTAGCGGGCACAGATACGCAGTATTTT | CASSLRPGLAGTDTQYF
. | few | 13 | TRBJ2-5 | TRBV18 | TGTGCCAGCTCACCAACGCCCGGGGAGACCCAGTACTTC | CASSPTPGETQYF
TRBD1 | few | 14 | TRBJ2-3 | TRBV29-1 | TGCAGCGTCAGGGACAGGGGGCCCACAGATACGCAGTATTTT | CSVRDRGPTDTQYF
. | . | 11 | TRBJ2-1 | TRBV30 | TGTGCCTGGAGCGCCTATTCTGAGCAGTTCTTC | CAWSAYSEQFF
TRBD2 | . | 16 | TRBJ2-7 | TRBV4-2 | TGTGCCAGCAGCCAAGGACTAGCGGGAGGCCCTTACGAGCAGTACTTC | CASSQGLAGGPYEQYF
TRBD2 | . | 13 | TRBJ2-3 | TRBV4-2 | TGTGCCAGCGCGGGAGGTGGAACAGATACGCAGTATTTT | CASAGGGTDTQYF
. | . | 11 | TRBJ2-7 | TRBV30 | TGTGCCTGGAGTGTTGGCTACGAGCAGTACTTC | CAWSVGYEQYF
. | . | 12 | TRBJ1-2 | TRBV29-1 | TGCAGCGTTCTAAGGGGCTGGGGTGGCTACACCTTC | CSVLRGWGGYTF